The 25 T cell receptor beta chains below all came from one sample that was sequenced in a study of control samples from healthy donors and cancer patients. The table came from immunoSEQ multiplex PCR; TCRdb's copy has only in-frame clones and leaves some out. The table includes around 140,000 clones, about 90% detected once. The source material was blood. The source is a man younger than 35 in good health.

The rearrangement joins TRBV21-1 to TRBJ1-4; the table's D gene call, TRBD1, was not cross checked with the DNA. TRBV21-1 is a pseudogene locus. There are 17 residues in the CDR3. The CDR3 sequence is CASSQDRTGAVNEKLFF. The CDR3 DNA reads as TGTGCCAGCAGCCAAGATCGGACAGGGGCCGTTAATGAAAAACTGTTTTTT.

The chain has TRBV5-1 and TRBJ2-2; D possibly matches TRBD1 or TRBD2 (5 bases each). CDR1 and CDR2 (germline): SGHRS, YFSETQ. With 2 bases removed from V and 5 bases from J, the gap between germline ends came to 10 bases. The CDR3 length is 14 residues. The CDR3 sequence is CASSLEGMTGELFF. CDR3 DNA: TGCGCCAGCAGCTTAGAGGGGATGACCGGGGAGCTGTTTTTT.

The V call is TRBV7-9, the J call TRBJ2-1, with 9 bases that match TRBD1. The junction had 6 bases not matched to a gene; V was cut back by 2 bases and J by 4 bases. Germline V gene data show CDR1 as SEHNR and CDR2 as FQNEAQ (reference sequence). The CDR3 extends over 16 amino acids. CDR3 sequence reads: CASSLSGTGFYNEQFF. DNA of the CDR3: TGTGCCAGCAGCTTATCCGGGACAGGGTTTTACAATGAGCAGTTCTTC.

The chain employs TRBV7-9 and TRBJ1-1; D gene ambiguous. V dropped 6 bases and J dropped 7 bases, with 18 bases sitting between them. This CDR3 contains 14 residues. Germline V gene sequence: CDR1 SEHNR, CDR2 FQNEAQ (reference sequence). In DNA form, the CDR3 reads TGTGCCAGCAGAGCGATAAACTACGGTCTTGAAGCTTTCTTT. It is translated as CASRAINYGLEAFF.

V and J are TRBV18 and TRBJ1-1; 7 positions agree with TRBD1. CDR3 length equals 14 residues. Per the germline V gene, CDR1 is KGHSH and CDR2 is LQKENI. Unmatched junction bases numbered 2, after V lost 1 base and J lost 3 bases. The CDR3 region is CASSPQGADTEAFF. CDR3 nucleotide sequence: TGTGCCAGCTCACCACAGGGGGCTGACACTGAAGCTTTCTTT.

V is TRBV2 and J is TRBJ1-4; 7 nucleotides line up with TRBD1. CDR3 size: 14 residues. V was clipped by 6 bases and J by 4 bases; unmatched bases: 5. Germline assignment: CDR1 SNHLY and CDR2 FYNNEI. CDR3 in DNA: TGTGCCAGCAGCGCGGACAGGAATAATGAAAAACTGTTTTTT. It codes for CASSADRNNEKLFF.

The rearrangement uses TRBV10-3 and TRBJ2-3, with 8 bases aligning to TRBD2. This CDR3 contains 17 residues. J lost 1 base, V lost 3 bases, and 9 bases had no gene match. The V gene's germline CDR1 is ENHRY and CDR2 SYGVKD. The CDR3 bases are TGTGCCATCAGTGAAACTAGCGGTGGGAAAGGCACAGATACGCAGTATTTT. Translated: CAISETSGGKGTDTQYF.

The CDR3 is CASSEEVVYEQYF. The CDR3 nucleotides are TGTGCCAGCAGTGAAGAAGTGGTCTACGAGCAGTACTTC. V gene TRBV6-1 combines with J gene TRBJ2-7; D call uncertain. The V gene lost 1 base and the J gene lost 3 bases, with 7 bases spanning the gap. Germline lookup yields CDR1 MNHNS and CDR2 SASEGT. The CDR3 has 13 residues.

This clone appeared a single time. V and J are TRBV12-5 and TRBJ1-1; D not certain. Germline values: CDR1 LGHNT, CDR2 FRNRAP. There are 14 residues in the CDR3. V was cut by 0 bases and J by 1 base, with 6 bases left in between. As DNA, the CDR3 is TGTGCTAGTGGTTTGGTAATTGGGAACACTGAAGCTTTCTTT. Translation gives CASGLVIGNTEAFF.

The J gene is TRBJ1-1, the V gene TRBV7-2, with 8 bases fitting TRBD1. Germline CDR1 and CDR2: SGHTA and FQGNSA. The CDR3 has 15 amino acids. Trimming cost V 4 bases and J 4 bases; bases outside gene matches: 8. The CDR3 reads CASSYSQGASTEAFF. DNA for the CDR3: TGTGCCAGCAGCTACTCCCAGGGGGCAAGCACTGAAGCTTTCTTT.

Here the CDR3 reads CASSQNSVSYEQYF. The CDR3, as DNA: TGCGCCAGCAGCCAAAATTCGGTCTCCTACGAGCAGTACTTC. The chain is built from TRBV4-1 and TRBJ2-7; D not certain. The CDR3 extends over 14 amino acids. The V gene's germline CDR1 is MGHRA and CDR2 YSYEKL. Deletions cut 2 bases from V and 0 bases from J, with 8 bases between.

The DNA for the CDR3 is TGTGCCAGCAGCTCCACAGGGGGAAGGGATGGCTACACCTTC. This sequence encodes CASSSTGGRDGYTF. This rearrangement joins TRBV7-9 to TRBJ1-2, with 8 bases fitting TRBD1. Germline V gene sequence: CDR1 SEHNR, CDR2 FQNEAQ (reference sequence). This CDR3 comprises 14 residues. The trim removed 4 bases at V and 6 bases at J, leaving 7 bases unmatched.

The chain links TRBV9 to TRBJ2-5, with D tentatively TRBD2 (6 bases). CDR3 size: 13 residues. The ends were cut back, 0 bases at V and 4 bases at J, with 7 bases in the middle. From germline, CDR1 is SGDLS and CDR2 YYNGEE. CDR3 sequence: CASSVGLVETQYF. The CDR3 region has the DNA TGTGCCAGCAGCGTAGGACTAGTAGAGACCCAGTACTTC.

The chain joins TRBV4-1 to TRBJ1-3, with D maybe TRBD1 (5 bases). Trimming removed 0 bases at V and 4 bases at J, with 19 bases between. Germline CDR1 reads MGHRA; CDR2 reads YSYEKL. This CDR3 contains 18 residues. The DNA for the CDR3 is TGCGCCAGCAGCCAAGACCGACACCAATATAGACAGGGAAACACCATATATTTT. Amino acid sequence: CASSQDRHQYRQGNTIYF.

This clone was detected only once. The chain recombines TRBV2 with TRBJ2-5, with 10 bases fitting TRBD1. Per germline, CDR1 SNHLY and CDR2 FYNNEI. CDR3 length: 14 residues. Germline trimming cut 5 bases from V and 4 bases from J; bases unmatched to any gene: 4. CDR3 region: CASSWDRGRETQYF. CDR3 DNA sequence: TGTGCCAGCAGTTGGGACAGGGGTCGAGAGACCCAGTACTTC.

The chain recombines TRBV3-1 (or the pseudogene TRBV3-2) with TRBJ1-1; a weak D match, TRBD1 (6 bases). The CDR3 is made up of 16 amino acids. Trimming took off 0 bases at V and 7 bases at J, with 18 bases between the two ends. Germline loops: CDR1 LGHDT, CDR2 YNNKEL (reference sequence). CDR3 residues: CASSQESRGRDGEAFF. DNA of the CDR3: TGTGCCAGCAGCCAAGAAAGCAGGGGCCGAGATGGTGAAGCTTTCTTT.

There are a few counts of this clone. This chain joins TRBV28 and TRBJ1-5, with 9 bases matching TRBD1. The CDR3 consists of 14 residues. V lost 4 bases to trimming and J lost 11 bases; unmatched junction nucleotides: 9. Germline CDR1 reads MDHEN; CDR2 reads SYDVKM. CDR3 amino acids: CASSSGQGVRTQHF. Written as DNA, the CDR3 is TGTGCCAGCAGTTCGGGACAGGGTGTCAGGACCCAGCATTTT. Supplemented by reference TRBV28 and TRBJ1-5, the full variable domain reads DVKVTQSSRYLVKRTGEKVFLECVQDMDHENMFWYRQDPGLGLRLIYFSYDVKMKEKGDIPEGYSVSREKKERFSLILESASTNQTSMYLCASSSGQGVRTQHFGDGTRLSIL.

The chain combines TRBV30 with TRBJ1-2; 9 nucleotides match TRBD1. This CDR3 has 14 residues. The germline CDR1 and CDR2 sequences are GTSNPN and SVGIG (reference sequence). The CDR3 DNA reads as TGTGCTAAAAGGACAGGGGTTTCCTCCTATGGCTACACCTTC. It is translated as CAKRTGVSSYGYTF.

The chain couples TRBV2 to TRBJ2-5; D is possibly TRBD2 (6 bases). V lost 7 bases to trimming and J lost 4 bases, with 16 bases between them. Germline V gene data show CDR1 as SNHLY and CDR2 as FYNNEI. The CDR3 spans 14 residues. The CDR3: CASTGGAPAETQYF. The CDR3 DNA follows: TGTGCCAGCACGGGCGGGGCCCCGGCAGAGACCCAGTACTTC.

The CDR3 here is CATSRDRSQSPLHF. The CDR3 DNA is TGTGCCACCAGCAGAGATCGAAGCCAGTCACCCCTCCACTTT. The chain combines TRBV15 with TRBJ1-6; D ambiguous. Germline V gene lookup returns CDR1 LNHNV and CDR2 YYDKDF (reference sequence). The CDR3 spans 14 residues. Deletions cut 0 bases from V and 10 bases from J, with 10 bases between.

J is TRBJ1-2 and V is TRBV19, with D unclear. From germline, CDR1 is LNHDA and CDR2 SQIVND (reference sequence). This CDR3 is 15 amino acids long. Trimming cost V 0 bases and J 1 base, with 9 bases left between them. This chain's CDR3 is CASSIDHWINYGYTF. DNA for the CDR3: TGTGCCAGTAGTATAGATCATTGGATTAACTATGGCTACACCTTC.

In this sample, this clone turned up a few times. The rearrangement joins TRBV4-2 to TRBJ1-2; D is ambiguous. Trimming left V 6 bases short and J 1 base short, with 15 bases between. The CDR3 loop spans 15 amino acids. Germline CDR1 reads LGHNA; CDR2 reads YNFKEQ. CDR3 sequence reads: CASRDLKWVNYGYTF. The CDR3 region has the DNA TGTGCCAGCAGAGATTTAAAATGGGTTAACTATGGCTACACCTTC.

The chain has TRBV7-2 and TRBJ1-4; the D gene is possibly TRBD1 (6 bases). The V gene lost 1 base and the J gene lost 5 bases, with 11 bases spanning the gap. The germline V gene encodes CDR1 SGHTA and CDR2 FQGNSA. The CDR3 is 15 residues long. In nucleotides, the CDR3 is TGTGCCAGCAGCTTAGATGGGGGCCTCAATGAAAAACTGTTTTTT. Encoded protein: CASSLDGGLNEKLFF.

The chain has TRBV3-1 (or the pseudogene TRBV3-2) and TRBJ2-4, with 16 bases identical to TRBD2. V lost 2 bases and J lost 2; bases outside the gene matches: 9. CDR1 is LGHDT and CDR2 is YNNKEL in the germline V gene (reference sequence). The CDR3 contains 20 residues. The chain's CDR3 is CASSQRPGLAGGRTKNIQYF. The CDR3 DNA reads TGTGCCAGCAGCCAAAGACCGGGACTAGCGGGGGGGCGTACCAAAAACATTCAGTACTTC.

V usage is TRBV27 and J usage is TRBJ2-7; D unresolved. Trimming stripped 5 bases from V and 0 bases from J, with 11 bases between. CDR3 length: 14 amino acids. The germline gives CDR1 MNHEY, CDR2 SMNVEV (reference sequence). CDR3 DNA: TGTGCCAGCAGTCTGAGGAGTAGCTCCTACGAGCAGTACTTC. Translation gives CASSLRSSSYEQYF.